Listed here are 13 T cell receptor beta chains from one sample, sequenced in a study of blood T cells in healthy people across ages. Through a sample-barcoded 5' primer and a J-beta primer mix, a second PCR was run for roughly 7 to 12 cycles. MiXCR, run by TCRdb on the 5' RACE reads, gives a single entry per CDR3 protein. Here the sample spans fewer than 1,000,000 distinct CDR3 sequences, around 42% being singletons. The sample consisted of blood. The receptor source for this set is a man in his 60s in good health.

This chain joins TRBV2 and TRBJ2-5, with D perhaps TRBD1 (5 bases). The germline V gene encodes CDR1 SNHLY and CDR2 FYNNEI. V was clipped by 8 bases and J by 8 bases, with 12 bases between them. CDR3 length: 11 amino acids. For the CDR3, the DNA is TGTGCCAGCGGCAGGGTCGATACCCAGTACTTC. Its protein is CASGRVDTQYF.

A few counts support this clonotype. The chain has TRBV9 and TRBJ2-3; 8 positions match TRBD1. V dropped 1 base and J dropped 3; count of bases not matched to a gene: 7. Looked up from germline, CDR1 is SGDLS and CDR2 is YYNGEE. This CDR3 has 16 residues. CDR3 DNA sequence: TGTGCCAGCAGCGTAATCGGACAGGGATATACAGATACGCAGTATTTT. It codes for CASSVIGQGYTDTQYF.

In nucleotides, the CDR3 is TGCAGTGCTAGAGATCTTGAGGAATTGCGGGGCTACACCTTC. The encoded protein is CSARDLEELRGYTF. The V call is TRBV20-1, the J call TRBJ1-2; D ambiguous. This CDR3 has 14 amino acids. V lost 0 bases and J lost 8, with 16 bases in between. From germline, CDR1 is DFQATT and CDR2 SNEGSKA (reference sequence).

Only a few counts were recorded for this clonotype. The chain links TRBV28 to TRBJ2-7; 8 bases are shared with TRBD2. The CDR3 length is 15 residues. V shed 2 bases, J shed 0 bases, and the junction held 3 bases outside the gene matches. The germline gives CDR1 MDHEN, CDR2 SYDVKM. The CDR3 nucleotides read TGTGCCAGCAGTTTACCGGGGGGGCTCTCCTACGAGCAGTACTTC. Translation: CASSLPGGLSYEQYF.

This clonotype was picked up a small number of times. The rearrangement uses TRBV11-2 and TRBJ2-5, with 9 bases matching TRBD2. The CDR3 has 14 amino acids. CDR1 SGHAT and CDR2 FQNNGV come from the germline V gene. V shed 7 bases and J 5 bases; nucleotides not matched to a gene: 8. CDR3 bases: TGTGCCAGCACCCTAAGCGGGGGGCGGGAGACCCAGTACTTC. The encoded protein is CASTLSGGRETQYF.

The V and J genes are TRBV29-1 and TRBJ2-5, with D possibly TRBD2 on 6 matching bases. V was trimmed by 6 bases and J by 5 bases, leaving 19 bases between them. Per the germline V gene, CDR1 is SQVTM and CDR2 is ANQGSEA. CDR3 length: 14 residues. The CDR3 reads CSVAPGLRWETQYF. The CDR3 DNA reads TGCAGCGTGGCGCCGGGACTTCGCTGGGAGACCCAGTACTTC. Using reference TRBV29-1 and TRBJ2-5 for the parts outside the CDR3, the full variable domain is SAVISQKPSRDICQRGTSLTIQCQVDSQVTMMFWYRQQPGQSLTLIATANQGSEATYESGFVIDKFPISRPNLTFSTLTVSNMSPEDSSIYLCSVAPGLRWETQYFGPGTRLLVL.

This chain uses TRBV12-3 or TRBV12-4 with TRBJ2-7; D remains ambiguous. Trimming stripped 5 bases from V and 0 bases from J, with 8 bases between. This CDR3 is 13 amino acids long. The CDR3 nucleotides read TGTGCCAGCAGTATCACCGGCTCCTACGAGCAGTACTTC. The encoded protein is CASSITGSYEQYF.

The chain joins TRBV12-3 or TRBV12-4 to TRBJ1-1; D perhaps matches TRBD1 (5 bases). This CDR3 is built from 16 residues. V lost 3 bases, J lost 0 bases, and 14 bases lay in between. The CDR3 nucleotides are TGTGCCAGCAGTTTCGGGCCGACGACAGTGAACACTGAAGCTTTCTTT. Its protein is CASSFGPTTVNTEAFF.

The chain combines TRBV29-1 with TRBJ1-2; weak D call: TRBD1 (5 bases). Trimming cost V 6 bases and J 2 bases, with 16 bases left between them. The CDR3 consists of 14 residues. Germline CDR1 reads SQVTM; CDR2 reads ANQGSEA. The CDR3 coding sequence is TGCAGCGTCAGCTTATCGGGGCGGAACTATGGCTACACCTTC. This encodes CSVSLSGRNYGYTF. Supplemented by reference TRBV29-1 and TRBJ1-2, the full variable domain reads SAVISQKPSRDICQRGTSLTIQCQVDSQVTMMFWYRQQPGQSLTLIATANQGSEATYESGFVIDKFPISRPNLTFSTLTVSNMSPEDSSIYLCSVSLSGRNYGYTFGSGTRLTVV.

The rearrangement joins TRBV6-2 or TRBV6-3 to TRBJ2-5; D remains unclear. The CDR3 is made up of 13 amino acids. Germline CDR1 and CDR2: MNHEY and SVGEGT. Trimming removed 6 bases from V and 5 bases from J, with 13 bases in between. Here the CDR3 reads CASSGASRETQYF. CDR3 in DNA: TGTGCCAGCAGCGGAGCCTCTAGGGAGACCCAGTACTTC.

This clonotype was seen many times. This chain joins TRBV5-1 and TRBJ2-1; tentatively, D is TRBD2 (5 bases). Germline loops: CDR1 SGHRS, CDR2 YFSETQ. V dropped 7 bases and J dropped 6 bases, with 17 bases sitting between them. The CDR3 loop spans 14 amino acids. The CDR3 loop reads CASGGRLVGNEQFF. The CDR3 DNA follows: TGCGCCAGCGGCGGGCGTTTGGTAGGCAATGAGCAGTTCTTC.

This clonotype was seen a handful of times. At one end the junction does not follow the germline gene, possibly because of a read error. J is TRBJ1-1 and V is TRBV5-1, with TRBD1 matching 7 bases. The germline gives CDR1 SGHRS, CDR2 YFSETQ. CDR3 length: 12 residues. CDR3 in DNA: TGCGCCAGCAGCGGGGGACAGCTTGAAACTTTCTTT. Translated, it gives CASSGGQLETFF.

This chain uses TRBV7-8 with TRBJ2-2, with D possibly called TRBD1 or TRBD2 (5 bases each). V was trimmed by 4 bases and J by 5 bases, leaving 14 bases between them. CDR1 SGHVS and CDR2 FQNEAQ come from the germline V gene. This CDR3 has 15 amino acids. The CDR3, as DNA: TGTGCCAGCAGCTATAGTGACAGAGGGACCGGGGAGCTGTTTTTT. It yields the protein CASSYSDRGTGELFF. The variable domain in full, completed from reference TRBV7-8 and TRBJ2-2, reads GAGVSQSPRYKVAKRGQDVALRCDPISGHVSLFWYQQALGQGPEFLTYFQNEAQLDKSGLPSDRFFAERPEGSVSTLKIQRTQQEDSAVYLCASSYSDRGTGELFFGEGSRLTVL.